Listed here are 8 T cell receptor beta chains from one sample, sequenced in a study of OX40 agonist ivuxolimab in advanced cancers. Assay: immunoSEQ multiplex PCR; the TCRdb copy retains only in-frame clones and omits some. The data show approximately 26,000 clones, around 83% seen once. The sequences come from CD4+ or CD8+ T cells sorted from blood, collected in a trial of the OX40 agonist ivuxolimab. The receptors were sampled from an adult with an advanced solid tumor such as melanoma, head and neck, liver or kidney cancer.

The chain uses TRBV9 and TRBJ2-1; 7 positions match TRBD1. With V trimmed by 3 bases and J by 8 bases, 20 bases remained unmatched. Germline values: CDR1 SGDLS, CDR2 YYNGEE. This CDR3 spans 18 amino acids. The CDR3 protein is CASSATGKMRGVGDEQFF. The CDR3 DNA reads TGTGCCAGCAGCGCGACAGGGAAAATGAGAGGGGTGGGGGATGAGCAGTTCTTC.

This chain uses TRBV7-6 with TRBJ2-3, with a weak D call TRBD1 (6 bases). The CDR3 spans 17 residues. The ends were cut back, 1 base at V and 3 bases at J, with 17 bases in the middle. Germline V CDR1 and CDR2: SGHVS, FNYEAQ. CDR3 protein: CASSLGADSVRTDTQYF. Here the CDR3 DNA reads TGTGCCAGCAGCTTAGGGGCGGACAGCGTTCGAACAGATACGCAGTATTTT.

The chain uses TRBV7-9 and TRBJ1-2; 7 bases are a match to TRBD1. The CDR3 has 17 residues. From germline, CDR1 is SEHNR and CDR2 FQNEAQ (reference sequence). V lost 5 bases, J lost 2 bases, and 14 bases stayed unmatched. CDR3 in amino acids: CASSDVDREKWNYGYTF. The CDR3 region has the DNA TGTGCCAGCAGCGACGTAGACAGGGAAAAATGGAACTATGGCTACACCTTC.

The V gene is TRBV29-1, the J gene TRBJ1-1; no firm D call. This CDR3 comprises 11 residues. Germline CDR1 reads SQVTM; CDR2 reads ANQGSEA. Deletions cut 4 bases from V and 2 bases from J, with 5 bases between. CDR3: CSVVENTEAFF. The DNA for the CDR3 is TGCAGCGTTGTCGAAAACACTGAAGCTTTCTTT.

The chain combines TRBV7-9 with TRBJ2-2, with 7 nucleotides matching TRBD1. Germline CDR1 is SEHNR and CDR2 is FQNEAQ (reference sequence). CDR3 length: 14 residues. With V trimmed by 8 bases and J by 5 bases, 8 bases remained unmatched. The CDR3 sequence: CASARQGGTGELFF. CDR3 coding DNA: TGTGCCAGCGCAAGACAGGGTGGAACCGGGGAGCTGTTTTTT.

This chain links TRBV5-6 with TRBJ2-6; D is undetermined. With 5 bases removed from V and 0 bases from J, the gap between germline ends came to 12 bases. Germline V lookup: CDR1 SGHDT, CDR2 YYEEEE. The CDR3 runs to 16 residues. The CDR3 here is CASRLGVASGANVLTF. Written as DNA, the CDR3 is TGTGCCAGCAGACTGGGTGTTGCCTCTGGGGCCAACGTCCTGACTTTC.

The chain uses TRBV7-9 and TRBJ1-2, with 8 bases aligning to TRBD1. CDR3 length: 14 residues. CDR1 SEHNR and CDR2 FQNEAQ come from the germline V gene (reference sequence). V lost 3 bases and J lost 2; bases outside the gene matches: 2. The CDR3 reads CASSFAGGNYGYTF. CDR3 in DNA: TGTGCCAGCAGCTTCGCAGGGGGCAACTATGGCTACACCTTC.

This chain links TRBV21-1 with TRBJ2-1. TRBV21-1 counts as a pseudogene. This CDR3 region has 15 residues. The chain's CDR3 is CASSKPQETYNEQFF. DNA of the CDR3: TGTGCCAGCAGCAAACCTCAGGAGACCTACAATGAGCAGTTCTTC.